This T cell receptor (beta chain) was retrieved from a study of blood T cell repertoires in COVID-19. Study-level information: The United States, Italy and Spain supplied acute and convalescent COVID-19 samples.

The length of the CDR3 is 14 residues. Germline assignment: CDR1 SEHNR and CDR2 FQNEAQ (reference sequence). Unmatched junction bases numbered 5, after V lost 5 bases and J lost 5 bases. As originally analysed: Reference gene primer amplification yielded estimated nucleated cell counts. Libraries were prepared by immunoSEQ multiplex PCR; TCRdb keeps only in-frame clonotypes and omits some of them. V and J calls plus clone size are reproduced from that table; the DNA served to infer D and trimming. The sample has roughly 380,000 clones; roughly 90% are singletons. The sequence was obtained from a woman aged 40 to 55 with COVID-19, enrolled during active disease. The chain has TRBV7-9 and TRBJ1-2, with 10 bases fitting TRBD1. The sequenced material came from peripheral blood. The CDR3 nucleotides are TGTGCCAGCAGCCCTCCGGGACAGGGGTATGGCTACACCTTC. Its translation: CASSPPGQGYGYTF.